This TCR beta chain was documented in a study of blood T cells in healthy people across ages. The donors, all healthy, were Caucasians living in Russia, aged roughly 6 to 95. This clonotype turned up a few times. CDR3 length equals 14 residues. Germline V gene data show CDR1 as KGHSH and CDR2 as LQKENI. V was cut by 5 bases and J by 6 bases, with 13 bases left in between. The second PCR ran about 6 to 11 cycles with a sample-barcoded 5' primer and J-beta primers. TCRdb fed the 5' RACE reads into MiXCR, producing one record per CDR3 protein. Among about 840,000 distinct CDR3 sequences listed, around 29% were seen once. The same sample was also studied in work on T cells of mothers and their children. That work contributes: Three mothers and their six children, all healthy Caucasians, donated. Over 9.5 million reads per mother and some 2.9 million per child were obtained.

The sample comprised blood. The TCR originated in a woman in her 40s in good health. The chain has TRBV18 and TRBJ1-4, with D possibly TRBD1 on 6 matching bases. The CDR3 bases are TGTGCCAGCTCAGACGACAGGAGTTATGAAAAACTGTTTTTT. Translating it yields CASSDDRSYEKLFF.